Reported below is one TCR beta chain. Antigen unknown. TCRdb reprocessed the 5' RACE reads via MiXCR and lists one record per CDR3 protein. The sample carries under 550,000 distinct CDR3 sequences, over 15% recorded once. This sample was included in a study of T-cell memory formation after mild COVID-19. The CDR3 extends over 15 amino acids. V gave up 5 bases and J gave up 0 bases; unmatched junction bases: 1. Germline values: CDR1 SGHTA, CDR2 FQGNSA. Findings and caveats of the study: Clones contracting over day 15 to 85 were CD4/CD8 balanced, with later expanders leaning CD4+.

This chain joins TRBV7-2 and TRBJ1-4; 9 nucleotides agree with TRBD1. What was sequenced was PBMCs or a T cell subset sorted from them (not recorded which). The receptor was isolated from a man aged 18 to 30 who had mild COVID-19 (a few samples of this study predate the infection). Cell type and time point are not known. The CDR3 spells CASSRQGATNEKLFF. DNA for the CDR3: TGTGCCAGCAGCAGACAGGGGGCAACTAATGAAAAACTGTTTTTT. The variable domain in full, with the rest retrieved from reference TRBV7-2 and TRBJ1-4, is GAGVSQSPSNKVTEKGKDVELRCDPISGHTALYWYRQSLGQGLEFLIYFQGNSAPDKSGLPSDRFSAERTGGSVSTLTIQRTQQEDSAVYLCASSRQGATNEKLFFGSGTQLSVL.